The 5 T cell receptor beta chains in this list originate from one sample, sequenced in a study of CD8 T cells in ankylosing spondylitis. MiXCR, applied by TCRdb to the 5' RACE reads, yields one record per CDR3 protein. Altogether around 770,000 distinct CDR3 sequences are present, 12% being singletons, with the ten largest covering roughly 0.51%. These receptors lack a known antigen. Whole-study results and caveats: The study identified a TCR beta motif of about eight highly homologous variants that appeared characteristic of ankylosing spondylitis blood.

The sequenced sample was blood, either unsorted or a sorted T cell fraction (not recorded which). The receptors here all came from a male donor with ankylosing spondylitis.

This clonotype was seen a few times. The chain couples TRBV4-2 to TRBJ1-6; weak D call: TRBD1 (5 bases). V was cut by 0 bases and J by 12 bases, with 12 bases left in between. CDR1 and CDR2 (germline): LGHNA, YNFKEQ. This CDR3 has 14 amino acids. CDR3 loop: CASSQDRGGLPLHF. The DNA for the CDR3 is TGTGCCAGCAGCCAAGATCGTGGGGGTTTACCCCTCCACTTT.

This clonotype was recorded many times. The V call is TRBV7-2, the J call TRBJ2-7, with TRBD2 matching over 8 bases. Unmatched junction bases numbered 6, after V lost 4 bases and J lost 4 bases. The CDR3 extends over 14 amino acids. Germline-derived CDR1 and CDR2 are SGHTA and FQGNSA. CDR3 residues: CASSSLAGTYEQYF. The CDR3 bases are TGTGCCAGCAGCTCCCTAGCGGGTACATACGAGCAGTACTTC.

V gene TRBV15 combines with J gene TRBJ2-7, with D perhaps TRBD2 (5 bases). Looked up from germline, CDR1 is LNHNV and CDR2 is YYDKDF (reference sequence). Trimming took off 0 bases at V and 6 bases at J, with 12 bases between the two ends. The CDR3 runs to 14 residues. The CDR3, as DNA: TGTGCCACCAGCAGAGATGTCGAGGGCCCCGAGCAGTACTTC. Translation gives CATSRDVEGPEQYF. The whole variable domain, filled in from reference TRBV15 and TRBJ2-7, reads DAMVIQNPRYQVTQFGKPVTLSCSQTLNHNVMYWYQQKSSQAPKLLFHYYDKDFNNEADTPDNFQSRRPNTSFCFLDIRSPGLGDTAMYLCATSRDVEGPEQYFGPGTRLTVT.

This clonotype was observed a handful of times. A clone one base away is much larger, so this may be a read error. This sequence joins TRBV20-1 and TRBJ2-3; possibly TRBD2 for D (5 bases). Germline lookup yields CDR1 DFQATT and CDR2 SNEGSKA (reference sequence). The CDR3 runs to 14 residues. CDR3 DNA: TGCAATGCTATCGGACTGCTCGGCACAGATACGCAGTATTTT. This gives the protein CNAIGLLGTDTQYF.

This clonotype was seen a few times. V gene TRBV12-3 or TRBV12-4 combines with J gene TRBJ2-1; 8 bases are shared with TRBD2. The V segment lost 3 bases and the J segment 7 bases; nucleotides outside the gene matches: 8. This CDR3 is built from 15 residues. The DNA of the CDR3 is TGTGCCAGCAGTTTCGGCCTAGCGGGTGAAAATGAGCAGTTCTTC. It is translated as CASSFGLAGENEQFF.